The rows below give T cell receptor beta chains drawn from one sample of a study of blood T cell repertoires in COVID-19. Produced via immunoSEQ multiplex PCR; TCRdb's table is partial and in-frame only. The data contain some 350,000 clones, about nine tenths of them seen just once; the ten biggest clones take up approximately 7.4%. Sequences were obtained from peripheral blood. All receptors derive from a woman between 70 and 85 years old with COVID-19, enrolled during active disease. Both conserved end residues are part of each CDR3. D genes are given only for firm matches. Not all rows give a size; the values are once, few, many and, for expanded clones, a class.

13,.,TRBV3-1/TRBV3-2,TRBJ1-2,.,TGTGCCAGCAGCCAAGCTCCCAACTATGGCTACACCTTC,CASSQAPNYGYTF
11,few,TRBV29-1,TRBJ1-1,.,TGCAGCTCCGCCCAGGCCACTGAAGCTTTCTTT,CSSAQATEAFF
15,.,TRBV19,TRBJ2-7,TRBD2,TGTGCCAGTAGTATAGGGACTAGCGGCGCCTACGAGCAGTACTTC,CASSIGTSGAYEQYF
12,.,TRBV7-9,TRBJ2-7,.,TGTGCCAGCAGCCGTCAGGGTTACGAGCAGTACTTC,CASSRQGYEQYF
13,.,TRBV28,TRBJ1-2,.,TGTGCCAGCAGTCCCGGTCCCACGCGAGGCTACACCTTC,CASSPGPTRGYTF
17,few,TRBV5-1,TRBJ1-6,.,TGCGCCAGCAGCTTGTTTGGGCCAAAAAATGATAATTCACCCCTCCACTTT,CASSLFGPKNDNSPLHF
15,once,TRBV2,TRBJ1-6,TRBD1,TGTGCCAGCAGCTGTGACAGGGAAACGCATTCACCCCTCCACTTT,CASSCDRETHSPLHF
13,.,TRBV5-3,TRBJ2-2,.,TGTGCCAGAAGCTTGACAGGTTGCGGGGAGCTGTTTTTT,CARSLTGCGELFF
13,.,TRBV6-5,TRBJ1-1,.,TGTGCCAGCAGTTCCTTAGGGGACACTGAAGCTTTCTTT,CASSSLGDTEAFF
17,.,TRBV24-1,TRBJ1-2,TRBD1,TGTGCCACCAGTGACCGGGACAGGGGCCCCACCTACTATGGCTACACCTTC,CATSDRDRGPTYYGYTF
14,.,TRBV9,TRBJ1-1,.,TGTGCCAGCAGCGTAGCAAGGGGTGGCACTGAAGCTTTCTTT,CASSVARGGTEAFF
11,.,TRBV20-1,TRBJ1-3,.,TGCAGTGCCGACTCCAGAAACACCATATATTTT,CSADSRNTIYF
13,.,TRBV4-3,TRBJ1-2,.,TGCGCCAGCAGCCCGTCGGTCGCCTATGGCTACACCTTC,CASSPSVAYGYTF
16,.,TRBV13,TRBJ2-2,TRBD2,TGTGCCAGCAGCTTAGGGCCTAGCGGGGGCACCGGGGAGCTGTTTTTT,CASSLGPSGGTGELFF
15,.,TRBV18,TRBJ1-2,.,TGTGCCAGCTCACCGCGACAGGAGCCCACGGGAGGCTACACCTTC,CASSPRQEPTGGYTF
13,.,TRBV7-9,TRBJ1-1,.,TGTGCCAGCATCCAAACGGGAAGCACTGAAGCTTTCTTT,CASIQTGSTEAFF
12,.,TRBV7-9,TRBJ1-1,.,TGTGCCAGCAGCCCTGCCGCAGGAGAAGCTTTCTTT,CASSPAAGEAFF
14,.,TRBV7-2,TRBJ2-2,.,TGTGCCAGCAGCTTATTCGGGGGCACCGGGGAGCTGTTTTTT,CASSLFGGTGELFF
16,.,TRBV20-1,TRBJ2-3,.,TGCAGTGCTAGTTTCCCCCCTAGCGTGTTCACAGATACGCAGTATTTT,CSASFPPSVFTDTQYF
12,.,TRBV5-8,TRBJ2-4,.,TGTGCCAGCAGCGCGACCTGGACAGATCGAAACTTC,CASSATWTDRNF
15,.,TRBV7-9,TRBJ2-1,TRBD2,TGTGCCAGCAGCCGGACTAGCGGGGTTTACAATGAGCAGTTCTTC,CASSRTSGVYNEQFF
16,.,TRBV7-6,TRBJ2-7,.,TGTGCCAGCAGCCCCTTTACCGCCCCGTCACACTACGAGCAGTACTTC,CASSPFTAPSHYEQYF
15,.,TRBV5-4,TRBJ1-2,.,TGTGCCAGCAGCTTGGCTGAGGCAGCTCGGTATGGCTACACCTTC,CASSLAEAARYGYTF
17,.,TRBV11-1,TRBJ2-7,TRBD1,TGTGCCAGCAGCTTAGCAGCCGGGACAGGGTTCTCCTACGAGCAGTACTTC,CASSLAAGTGFSYEQYF
14,.,TRBV5-1,TRBJ2-5,.,TGCGCCAGCAGCTTGAGACAGGTTGAAGAGACCCAGTACTTC,CASSLRQVEETQYF
12,.,TRBV2,TRBJ1-2,TRBD1,TGTGCCAGCAGAGAGGGGGCGCGAGGCTACACCTTC,CASREGARGYTF
19,.,TRBV19,TRBJ1-6,TRBD1,TGTGCCAGTAGTCCCCGTCTACCCTTCAAGACAGGGAAATATTCACCCCTCCACTTT,CASSPRLPFKTGKYSPLHF
13,.,TRBV7-2,TRBJ1-2,TRBD1,TGTGCCAGCAGCTCCGGGACAGGGCAGGGCTACACCTTC,CASSSGTGQGYTF
15,.,TRBV20-1,TRBJ1-1,.,TGCAGTGCTAGTCCACAGGGTTCCATGAACACTGAAGCTTTCTTT,CSASPQGSMNTEAFF
15,once,TRBV4-1,TRBJ2-7,TRBD2,TGCGCCAGCAGCCAGTCAGCGGGGCCACTCTACGAGCAGTACTTC,CASSQSAGPLYEQYF
13,.,TRBV24-1,TRBJ1-5,.,TGTGCCACCAGTGGGGGGGGTGGACAGCCCCAGCATTTT,CATSGGGGQPQHF
14,.,TRBV7-9,TRBJ1-3,.,TGTGCCAGCAGCGGGCAGGGATCTGGAAACACCATATATTTT,CASSGQGSGNTIYF
12,.,TRBV10-3,TRBJ1-2,TRBD1,TGTGCCATCAGCAGGACAGGCGCTACAGACGCCTTC,CAISRTGATDAF
13,.,TRBV3-1/TRBV3-2,TRBJ1-2,TRBD1,TGTGCCAGCAGCCACGAGGACAGGGCTAGCTACACCTTC,CASSHEDRASYTF
12,.,TRBV27,TRBJ2-3,.,TGTGCCAGCAGATACCAGGGGGATACGCAGTATTTT,CASRYQGDTQYF
13,.,TRBV28,TRBJ1-1,.,TGTGCCAGCAGTATCCTAAGACAAGTTGAAGCTTTCTTT,CASSILRQVEAFF
15,.,TRBV4-1,TRBJ1-2,.,TGCGCCAGCAGCCAAAACGCTGGGGCCTACTATGGCTACACCTTC,CASSQNAGAYYGYTF
12,.,TRBV6-1,TRBJ1-6,.,TGTGCCAGCAGTGAATGGGCCTTCACCCTCCACTTT,CASSEWAFTLHF
16,.,TRBV23-1,TRBJ1-1,TRBD1,TGCGCCAGCAGGAAGGAACAGGGGGCCCCGAACACTGAAGCTTTCTTT,CASRKEQGAPNTEAFF
16,.,TRBV18,TRBJ2-7,TRBD1,TGTGCCAGCTCACCTTTCGGGACAGGGGCAACCTACGAGCAGTACTTC,CASSPFGTGATYEQYF
15,once,TRBV2,TRBJ2-3,.,TGTGCCAGCAGTGAAGTTAGCGGTAGCACAGATACGCAGTATTTT,CASSEVSGSTDTQYF
13,.,TRBV29-1,TRBJ1-1,.,TGCAGCGTCCTCGCGGTGTCGAACACTGAAGCTTTCTTT,CSVLAVSNTEAFF
14,.,TRBV2,TRBJ2-1,TRBD2,TGTGCCAGCAGTTCCACTAGCGGGGTGGATGAGCAGTTCTTC,CASSSTSGVDEQFF
11,few,TRBV6-5,TRBJ1-1,.,TGTGCCAGCACCAGGGGTACTGAAGCTTTCTTT,CASTRGTEAFF
12,.,TRBV19,TRBJ1-1,.,TGTGCCAGTTCAAACAGGGACACTGAAGCTTTCTTT,CASSNRDTEAFF
14,.,TRBV2,TRBJ1-2,.,TGTGCCAGCAGTGACCCGGGGACAAACTATGGCTACACCTTC,CASSDPGTNYGYTF
14,.,TRBV5-1,TRBJ2-1,.,TGCGCCAGCAGTTCCATCCCGGAGTTCGATGAGCAGTTCTTC,CASSSIPEFDEQFF
19,.,TRBV7-2,TRBJ2-3,TRBD2,TGTGCCAGCAGCTTAGGGGTAATAGCGGGGGGAACAAGCACAGATACGCAGTATTTT,CASSLGVIAGGTSTDTQYF
14,.,TRBV5-3,TRBJ1-4,TRBD1,TGTGCCAGAAGCTCCGGGACAGGGGGTGAAAAACTGTTTTTT,CARSSGTGGEKLFF